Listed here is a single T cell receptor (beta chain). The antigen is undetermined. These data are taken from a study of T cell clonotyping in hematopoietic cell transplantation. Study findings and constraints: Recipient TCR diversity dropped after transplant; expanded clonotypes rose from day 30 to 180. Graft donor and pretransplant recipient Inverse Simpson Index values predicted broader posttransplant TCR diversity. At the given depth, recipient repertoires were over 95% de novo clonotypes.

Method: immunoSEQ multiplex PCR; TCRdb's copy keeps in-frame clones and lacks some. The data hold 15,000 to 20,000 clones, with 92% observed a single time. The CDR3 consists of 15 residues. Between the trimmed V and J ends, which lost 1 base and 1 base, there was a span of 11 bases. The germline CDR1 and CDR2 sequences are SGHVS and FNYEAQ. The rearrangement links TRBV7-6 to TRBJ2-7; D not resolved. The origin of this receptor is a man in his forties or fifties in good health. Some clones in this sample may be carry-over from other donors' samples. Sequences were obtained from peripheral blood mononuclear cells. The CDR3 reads CASSLDRSESYEQYF. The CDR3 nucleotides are TGTGCCAGCAGCTTAGATCGATCAGAGTCCTACGAGCAGTACTTC.